This T cell receptor (beta chain) was captured in a study of T cell repertoires in cytomegalovirus infection. The CDR3 loop spans 16 amino acids. Germline-derived CDR1 and CDR2 are MNHEY and SMNVEV (reference sequence). The junction had 11 bases not matched to a gene; V was cut back by 5 bases and J by 1 base. On this clonotype itself: Antigen unknown.

TCRdb passed the reads through MiXCR, listing each CDR3 protein once. The sample lists roughly 78,000 distinct CDR3 sequences, roughly 37% occurring once. The TCR was taken from a human donor in good health (CMV status not recorded). Some clones in this sample may be carry-over from other donors' samples. The input for sequencing was CD8+ T cells from cultured PBMCs, taken from culture after CMV antigen stimulation. The chain couples TRBV27 to TRBJ2-7, with TRBD2 matching over 7 bases. The chain's CDR3 is CASSGLAALPSYEQYF. CDR3 DNA: TGTGCCAGCAGTGGTCTAGCGGCCTTACCATCCTACGAGCAGTACTTC.